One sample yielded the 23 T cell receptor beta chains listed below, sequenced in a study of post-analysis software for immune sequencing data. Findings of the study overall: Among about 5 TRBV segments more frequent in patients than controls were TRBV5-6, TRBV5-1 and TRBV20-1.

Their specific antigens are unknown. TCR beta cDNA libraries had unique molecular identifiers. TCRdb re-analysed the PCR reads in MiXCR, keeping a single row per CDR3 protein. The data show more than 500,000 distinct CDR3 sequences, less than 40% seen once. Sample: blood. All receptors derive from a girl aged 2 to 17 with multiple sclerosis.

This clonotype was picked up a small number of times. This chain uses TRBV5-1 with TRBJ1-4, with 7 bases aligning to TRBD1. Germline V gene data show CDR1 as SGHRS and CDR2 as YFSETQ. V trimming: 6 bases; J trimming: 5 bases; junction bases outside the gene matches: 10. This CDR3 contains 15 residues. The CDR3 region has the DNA TGCGCCAGCAAGTCCAGGACAGGAGGGAATGAAAAACTGTTTTTT. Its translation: CASKSRTGGNEKLFF.

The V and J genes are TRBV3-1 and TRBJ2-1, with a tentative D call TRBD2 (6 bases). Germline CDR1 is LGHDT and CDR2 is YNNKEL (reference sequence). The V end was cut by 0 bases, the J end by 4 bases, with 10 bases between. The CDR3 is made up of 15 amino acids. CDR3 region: CASSQEGTLYNEQFF. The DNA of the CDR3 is TGTGCCAGCAGCCAAGAAGGGACTCTTTACAATGAGCAGTTCTTC.

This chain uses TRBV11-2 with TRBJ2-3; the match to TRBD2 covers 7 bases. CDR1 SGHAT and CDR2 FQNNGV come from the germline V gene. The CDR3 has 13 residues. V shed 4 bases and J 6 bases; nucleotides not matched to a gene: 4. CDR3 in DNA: TGTGCCAGCAGCTCTCAACTAGCGGATACGCAGTATTTT. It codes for CASSSQLADTQYF.

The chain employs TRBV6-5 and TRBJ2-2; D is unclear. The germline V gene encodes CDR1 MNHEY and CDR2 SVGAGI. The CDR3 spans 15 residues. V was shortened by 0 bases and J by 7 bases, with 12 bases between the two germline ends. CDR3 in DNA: TGTGCCAGCAGTTACTCGAGTAGAGCCAGCGGGGAGCTGTTTTTT. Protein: CASSYSSRASGELFF.

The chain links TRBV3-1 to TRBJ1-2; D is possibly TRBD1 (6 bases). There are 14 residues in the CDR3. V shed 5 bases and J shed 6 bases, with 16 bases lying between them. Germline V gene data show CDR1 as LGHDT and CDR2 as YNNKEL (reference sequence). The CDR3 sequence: CASSSSARGDGYTF. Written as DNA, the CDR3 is TGTGCCAGCAGCTCGTCGGCCAGGGGCGATGGCTACACCTTC.

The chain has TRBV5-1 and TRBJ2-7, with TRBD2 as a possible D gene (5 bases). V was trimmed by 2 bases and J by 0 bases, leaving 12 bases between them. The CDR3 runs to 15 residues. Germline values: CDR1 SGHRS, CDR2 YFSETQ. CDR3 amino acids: CASSFGVLGSYEQYF. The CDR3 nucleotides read TGCGCCAGCAGCTTCGGGGTGCTGGGCTCCTACGAGCAGTACTTC.

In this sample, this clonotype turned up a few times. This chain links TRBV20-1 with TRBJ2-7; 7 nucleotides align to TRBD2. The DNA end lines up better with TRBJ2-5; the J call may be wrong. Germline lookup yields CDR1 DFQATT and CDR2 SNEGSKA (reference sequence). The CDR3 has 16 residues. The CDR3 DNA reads TGCAGTGCTAGAGATGATTTCAGCGGGGAGATCGAGACCCAGTACTTC. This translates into CSARDDFSGEIETQYF.

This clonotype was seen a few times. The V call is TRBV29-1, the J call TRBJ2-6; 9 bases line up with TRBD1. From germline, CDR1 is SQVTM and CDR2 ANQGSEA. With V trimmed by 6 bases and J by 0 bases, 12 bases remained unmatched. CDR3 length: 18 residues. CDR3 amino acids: CSVGVGTGPSSGANVLTF. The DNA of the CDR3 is TGCAGCGTCGGCGTTGGGACAGGGCCTAGCTCTGGGGCCAACGTCCTGACTTTC.

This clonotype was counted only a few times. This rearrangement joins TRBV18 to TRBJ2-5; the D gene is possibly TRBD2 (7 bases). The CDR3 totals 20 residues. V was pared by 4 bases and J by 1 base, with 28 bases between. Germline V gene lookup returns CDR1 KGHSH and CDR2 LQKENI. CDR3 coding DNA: TGTGCCAGCTCACTCGAATCCCCACCGGCGGGGGTCAGGGGCCAAGAGACCCAGTACTTC. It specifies CASSLESPPAGVRGQETQYF.

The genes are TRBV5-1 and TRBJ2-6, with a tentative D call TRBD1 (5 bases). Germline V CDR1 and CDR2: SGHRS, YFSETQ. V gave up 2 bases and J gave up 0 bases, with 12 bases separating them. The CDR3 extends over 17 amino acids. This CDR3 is CASSFGHRNSGANVLTF. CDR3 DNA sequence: TGCGCCAGCAGCTTTGGACACCGGAACTCTGGGGCCAACGTCCTGACTTTC.

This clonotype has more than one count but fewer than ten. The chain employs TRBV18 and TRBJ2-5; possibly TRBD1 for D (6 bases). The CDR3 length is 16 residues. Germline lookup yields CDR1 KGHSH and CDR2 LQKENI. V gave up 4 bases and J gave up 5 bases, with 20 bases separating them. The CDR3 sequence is CASSQGTTLLGETQYF. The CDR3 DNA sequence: TGTGCCAGCTCACAAGGGACAACCCTTCTGGGGGAGACCCAGTACTTC.

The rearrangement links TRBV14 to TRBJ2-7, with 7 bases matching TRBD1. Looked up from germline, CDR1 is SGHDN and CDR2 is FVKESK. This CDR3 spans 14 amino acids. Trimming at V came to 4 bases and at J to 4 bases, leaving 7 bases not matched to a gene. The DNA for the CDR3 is TGTGCCAGCAGCCTGGGACAGCCTCCTTACGAGCAGTACTTC. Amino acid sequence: CASSLGQPPYEQYF.

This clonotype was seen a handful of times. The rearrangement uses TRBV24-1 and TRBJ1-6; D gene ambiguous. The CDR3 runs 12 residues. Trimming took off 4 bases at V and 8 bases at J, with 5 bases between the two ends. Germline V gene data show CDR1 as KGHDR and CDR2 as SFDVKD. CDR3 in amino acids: CATSDGYSPLHF. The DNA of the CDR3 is TGTGCCACCAGTGACGGATATTCACCCCTCCACTTT.

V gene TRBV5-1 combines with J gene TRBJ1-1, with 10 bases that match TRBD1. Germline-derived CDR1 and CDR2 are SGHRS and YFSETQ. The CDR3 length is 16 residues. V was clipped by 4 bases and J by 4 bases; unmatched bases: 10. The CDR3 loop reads CASSRGGQGSATEAFF. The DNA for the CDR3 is TGCGCCAGCAGCCGGGGGGGACAGGGGAGTGCCACTGAAGCTTTCTTT.

The CDR3 sequence is CASSLSLGNEQYF. The CDR3 DNA is TGCGCCAGCAGCCTCTCTTTGGGTAACGAGCAGTACTTC. The chain couples TRBV5-1 to TRBJ2-5; D remains ambiguous. The end of the DNA is better explained by TRBJ2-7, so the J call may be wrong. CDR1 and CDR2 from the germline V gene are SGHRS and YFSETQ. The CDR3 totals 13 residues.

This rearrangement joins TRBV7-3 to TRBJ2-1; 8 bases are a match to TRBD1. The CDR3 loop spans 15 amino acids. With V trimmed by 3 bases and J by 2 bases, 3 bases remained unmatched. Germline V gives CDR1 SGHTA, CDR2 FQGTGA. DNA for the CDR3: TGTGCCAGCAGCTTGACAGGGGACACCTACAATGAGCAGTTCTTC. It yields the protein CASSLTGDTYNEQFF.

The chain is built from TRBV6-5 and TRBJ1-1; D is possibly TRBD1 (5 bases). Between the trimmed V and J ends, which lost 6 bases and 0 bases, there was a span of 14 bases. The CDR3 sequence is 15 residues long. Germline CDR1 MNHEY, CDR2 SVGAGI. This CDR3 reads CASSLKGRMNTEAFF. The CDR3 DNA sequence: TGTGCCAGCAGCCTCAAGGGGAGGATGAACACTGAAGCTTTCTTT.

CDR3: CSAVDRTQYF. The CDR3 coding sequence is TGCAGTGCTGTAGATCGGACCCAGTACTTC. The V gene is TRBV20-1, the J gene TRBJ2-7; no reliable D call. The J call is doubtful: the DNA matches TRBJ2-5 better. The germline gives CDR1 DFQATT, CDR2 SNEGSKA (reference sequence). This CDR3 spans 10 amino acids.

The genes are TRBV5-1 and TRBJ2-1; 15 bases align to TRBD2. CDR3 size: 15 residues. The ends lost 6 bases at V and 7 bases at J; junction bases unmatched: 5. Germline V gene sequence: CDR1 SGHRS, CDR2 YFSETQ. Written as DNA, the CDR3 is TGCGCCAGCAATGGACTAGCGGGGGGGCCGAATGAGCAGTTCTTC. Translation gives CASNGLAGGPNEQFF.

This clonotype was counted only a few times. CDR3 in DNA: TGTGCCAGCAGCTGGCCGGGTCTTACCTACGAGCAGTACTTC. Its protein product is CASSWPGLTYEQYF. V and J are TRBV5-5 and TRBJ2-7; D is ambiguous. This CDR3 region has 14 residues. V lost 3 bases to trimming and J lost 2 bases, with 12 bases between them. CDR1 and CDR2 from the germline V gene are SGHKS and YYEKEE (reference sequence).

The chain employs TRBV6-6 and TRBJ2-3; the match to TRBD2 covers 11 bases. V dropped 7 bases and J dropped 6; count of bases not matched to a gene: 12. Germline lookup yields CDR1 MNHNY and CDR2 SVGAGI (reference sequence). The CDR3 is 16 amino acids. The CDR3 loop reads CASTFASGGYPDTQYF. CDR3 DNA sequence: TGTGCCAGCACCTTCGCTAGCGGGGGGTACCCGGATACGCAGTATTTT.

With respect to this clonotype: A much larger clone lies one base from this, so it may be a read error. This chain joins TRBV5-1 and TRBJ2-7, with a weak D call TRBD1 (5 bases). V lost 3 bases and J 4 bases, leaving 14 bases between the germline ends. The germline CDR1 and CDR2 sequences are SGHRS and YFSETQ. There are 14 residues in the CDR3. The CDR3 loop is CASSWGGRAYEQYF. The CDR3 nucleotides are TGCGCCAGCAGCTGGGGCGGCAGGGCATACGAGCAGTACTTC.

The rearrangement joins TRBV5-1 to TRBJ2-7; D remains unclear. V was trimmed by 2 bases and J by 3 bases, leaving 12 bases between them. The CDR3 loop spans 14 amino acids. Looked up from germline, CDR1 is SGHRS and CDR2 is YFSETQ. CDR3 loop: CASSFSAAVYEQYF. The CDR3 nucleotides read TGCGCCAGCAGCTTTTCGGCAGCAGTCTACGAGCAGTACTTC.